What follows describes a single TCR beta chain. Clinical histories supplied by participants themselves formed the basis of cohort assignment. Sequencing was performed with immunoSEQ multiplex PCR; in TCRdb, only in-frame clones are kept and a portion is missing. In the table there are fewer than 400,000 clones, 89% of which are singletons. The entry originates in a study of blood T cell repertoires in COVID-19. Sequencing used PBMCs or T cells enriched from blood (not recorded which). The sequence was collected from a woman aged 25 to 39 who had recovered from COVID-19.

The CDR3 loop is CASSLGGESGELFF. CDR3 nucleotides: TGCGCCAGCAGCTTGGGTGGGGAGTCCGGGGAGCTGTTTTTT. The J gene is TRBJ2-2, the V gene TRBV5-1; D is possibly TRBD2 (5 bases). The CDR3 is made up of 14 amino acids. V lost 0 bases and J 6 bases, leaving 9 bases between the germline ends. Germline CDR1 reads SGHRS; CDR2 reads YFSETQ. Full variable domain (rest looked up from reference TRBV5-1 and TRBJ2-2): KAGVTQTPRYLIKTRGQQVTLSCSPISGHRSVSWYQQTPGQGLQFLFEYFSETQRNKGNFPGRFSGRQFSNSRSEMNVSTLELGDSALYLCASSLGGESGELFFGEGSRLTVL.